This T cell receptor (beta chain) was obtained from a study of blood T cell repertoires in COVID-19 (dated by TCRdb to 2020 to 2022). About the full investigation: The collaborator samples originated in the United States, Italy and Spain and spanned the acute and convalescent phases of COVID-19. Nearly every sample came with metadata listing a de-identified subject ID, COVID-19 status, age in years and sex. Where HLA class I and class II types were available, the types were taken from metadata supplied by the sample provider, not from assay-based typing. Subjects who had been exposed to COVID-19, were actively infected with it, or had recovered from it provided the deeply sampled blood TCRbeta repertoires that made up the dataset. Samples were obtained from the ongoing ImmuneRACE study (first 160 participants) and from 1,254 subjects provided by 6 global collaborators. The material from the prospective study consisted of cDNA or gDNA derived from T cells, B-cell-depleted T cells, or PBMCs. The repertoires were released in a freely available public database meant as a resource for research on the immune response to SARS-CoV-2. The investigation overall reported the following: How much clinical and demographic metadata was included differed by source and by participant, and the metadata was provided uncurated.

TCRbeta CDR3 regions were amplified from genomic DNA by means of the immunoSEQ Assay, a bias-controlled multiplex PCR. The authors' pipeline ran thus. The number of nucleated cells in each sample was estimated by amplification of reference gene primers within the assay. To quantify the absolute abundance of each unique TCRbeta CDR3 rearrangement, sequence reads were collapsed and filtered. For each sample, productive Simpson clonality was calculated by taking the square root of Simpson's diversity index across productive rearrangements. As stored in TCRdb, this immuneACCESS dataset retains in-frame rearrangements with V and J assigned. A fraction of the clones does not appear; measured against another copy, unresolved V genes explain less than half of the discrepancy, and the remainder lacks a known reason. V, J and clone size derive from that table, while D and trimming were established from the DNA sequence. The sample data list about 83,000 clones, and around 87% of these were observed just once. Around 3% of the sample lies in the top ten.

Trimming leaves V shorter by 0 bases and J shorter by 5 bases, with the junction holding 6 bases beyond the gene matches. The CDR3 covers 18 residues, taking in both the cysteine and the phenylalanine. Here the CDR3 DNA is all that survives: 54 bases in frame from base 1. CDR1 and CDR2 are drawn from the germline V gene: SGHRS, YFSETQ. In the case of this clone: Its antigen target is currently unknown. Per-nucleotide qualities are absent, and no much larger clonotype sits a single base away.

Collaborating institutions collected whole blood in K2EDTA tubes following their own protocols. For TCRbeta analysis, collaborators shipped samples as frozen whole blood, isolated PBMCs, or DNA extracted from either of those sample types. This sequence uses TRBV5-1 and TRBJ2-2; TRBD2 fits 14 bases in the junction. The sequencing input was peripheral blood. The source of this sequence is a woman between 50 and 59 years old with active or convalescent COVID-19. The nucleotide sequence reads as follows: TGCGCCAGCAGCTTGGCCCCTGGGACTAGCGGGGGTACCGGGGAGCTGTTTTTT. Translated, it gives CASSLAPGTSGGTGELFF.